The 32 T cell receptor beta chains given below trace back to one sample, sequenced in a study of cytomegalovirus exposure and HLA in healthy donors. PCR amplification relied on 60 Vbeta primers (plus 13 Jbeta primers). Produced via immunoSEQ multiplex PCR; TCRdb's table is partial and in-frame only. In all, the sample yields 200,000 to 250,000 clones. Sequencing was carried out using PBMCs. The receptors shown here come from a woman aged 30 to 39 in good health and CMV-seropositive.

On this clone itself: Other nucleotide sequences from this sample produce the same CDR3. The V call is TRBV5-1, the J call TRBJ2-2, with TRBD1 matching over 7 bases. This CDR3 has 16 residues. J was trimmed by 2 bases and V by 0 bases; bases with no gene match: 4. The germline V gene has CDR1 SGHRS and CDR2 YFSETQ. CDR3: CASSLVGTANTGELFF. The CDR3 nucleotides read TGCGCCAGCAGCTTGGTAGGGACAGCTAACACCGGGGAGCTGTTTTTT.

J is TRBJ2-2 and V is TRBV11-2; D unresolved. Per the germline V gene, CDR1 is SGHAT and CDR2 is FQNNGV. The V gene lost 3 bases and the J gene lost 1 base, with 9 bases spanning the gap. The CDR3 has 15 amino acids. Here the CDR3 DNA reads TGTGCCAGCAGCTTTCGCAGTGTGAACACCGGGGAGCTGTTTTTT. As protein: CASSFRSVNTGELFF. The whole variable domain, filled in from reference TRBV11-2 and TRBJ2-2, reads EAGVAQSPRYKIIEKRQSVAFWCNPISGHATLYWYQQILGQGPKLLIQFQNNGVVDDSQLPKDRFSAERLKGVDSTLKIQPAKLEDSAVYLCASSFRSVNTGELFFGEGSRLTVL.

The gene calls are TRBV2 and TRBJ1-1, with D maybe TRBD1 (5 bases). Per germline, CDR1 SNHLY and CDR2 FYNNEI. V gave up 6 bases and J gave up 1 base, with 12 bases separating them. The CDR3 has 14 amino acids. The CDR3 DNA follows: TGTGCCAGCAGACCAGGGACTGCGAACACTGAAGCTTTCTTT. It encodes CASRPGTANTEAFF.

The chain links TRBV7-8 to TRBJ1-5; 9 bases are a match to TRBD1. The junction had 13 bases not matched to a gene; V was cut back by 5 bases and J by 2 bases. Germline values: CDR1 SGHVS, CDR2 FQNEAQ. CDR3 length: 18 residues. CDR3 region: CASSTPGQGGGGNQPQHF. DNA of the CDR3: TGTGCCAGCAGCACCCCGGGACAGGGAGGGGGAGGCAATCAGCCCCAGCATTTT.

The V and J genes are TRBV4-2 and TRBJ1-5; 7 bases map to TRBD1. The length of the CDR3 is 14 residues. Losses at the gene ends were 1 base for V and 4 bases for J; bases not matched to a gene: 1. Looked up from germline, CDR1 is LGHNA and CDR2 is YNFKEQ. For the CDR3, the DNA is TGTGCCAGCAGCCAAGGGACAGGTAATCAGCCCCAGCATTTT. It yields the protein CASSQGTGNQPQHF.

The chain has TRBV29-1 and TRBJ2-1, with 11 bases aligning to TRBD2. J gave up 7 bases and V 4 bases, and 9 bases lay outside the gene matches. Germline values: CDR1 SQVTM, CDR2 ANQGSEA. The CDR3 has 15 amino acids. The CDR3 DNA sequence: TGCAGCGTTGGCCCACTAGCGGGAGAGGATAATGAGCAGTTCTTC. Translation: CSVGPLAGEDNEQFF.

The genes are TRBV29-1 and TRBJ2-1; TRBD1 matches at 7 bases. The CDR3 runs to 14 residues. Germline V gene data show CDR1 as SQVTM and CDR2 as ANQGSEA. With V trimmed by 5 bases and J by 1 base, 5 bases remained unmatched. Here the CDR3 DNA reads TGCAGCGTTCTCGGACAGGCTTCCTACAATGAGCAGTTCTTC. It yields the protein CSVLGQASYNEQFF.

This sequence joins TRBV25-1 and TRBJ2-1, with TRBD1 as a possible D gene (6 bases). The CDR3 is made up of 16 amino acids. Germline V gene lookup returns CDR1 MGHDK and CDR2 SYGVNS. The germline V and J ends were trimmed by 1 base and 0 bases, with 10 bases remaining between them. CDR3 loop: CASSESGDGSYNEQFF. The CDR3 DNA is TGTGCCAGCAGTGAATCAGGGGACGGCTCCTACAATGAGCAGTTCTTC.

The chain employs TRBV11-3 and TRBJ2-2; the D gene is possibly TRBD2 (6 bases). With 7 bases removed from V and 4 bases from J, the gap between germline ends came to 16 bases. The CDR3 sequence is 15 residues long. CDR1 and CDR2 (germline): SGHNT, YENEEA. Written as DNA, the CDR3 is TGTGCCAGCACCTCCCCGGGAGAGGGCACCGGGGAGCTGTTTTTT. Translated: CASTSPGEGTGELFF.

The J gene is TRBJ1-2, the V gene TRBV9; D is unclear. The length of the CDR3 is 14 residues. Germline CDR1 reads SGDLS; CDR2 reads YYNGEE. V shed 5 bases and J shed 1 base, with 12 bases lying between them. This chain's CDR3 is CASSRELVNYGYTF. As DNA, the CDR3 is TGTGCCAGCAGTCGCGAGCTAGTTAACTATGGCTACACCTTC.

The chain links TRBV6-5 to TRBJ1-2; D is unresolved. The CDR3 has 13 residues. Germline V lookup: CDR1 MNHEY, CDR2 SVGAGI. Deletions cut 5 bases from V and 2 bases from J, with 9 bases between. The CDR3 sequence is CASSEVPNYGYTF. As DNA, the CDR3 is TGTGCCAGCAGTGAGGTGCCCAACTATGGCTACACCTTC.

The J gene is TRBJ2-7, the V gene TRBV27; D is unresolved. There are 13 residues in the CDR3. CDR1 is MNHEY and CDR2 is SMNVEV in the germline V gene (reference sequence). V was trimmed by 1 base and J by 3 bases, leaving 7 bases between them. CDR3 DNA: TGTGCCAGCAGTTTATTTCCAGGCTACGAGCAGTACTTC. Translated: CASSLFPGYEQYF.

The CDR3 reads CSVEGGTGGAAFF. DNA of the CDR3: TGCAGCGTTGAAGGAGGGACAGGGGGCGCAGCTTTCTTT. The V call is TRBV29-1, the J call TRBJ1-1; 12 bases line up with TRBD1. CDR3 length equals 13 residues. The germline gives CDR1 SQVTM, CDR2 ANQGSEA. After removal of 1 base from V and 10 bases from J, the junction contained 4 bases not matched to a gene.

The chain uses TRBV10-3 and TRBJ2-2, with 8 bases that match TRBD1. The CDR3 loop spans 15 amino acids. The V gene's germline CDR1 is ENHRY and CDR2 SYGVKD. The trim removed 0 bases at V and 4 bases at J, leaving 1 base unmatched. In nucleotides, the CDR3 is TGTGCCATCAGTGAGTCGACAGGGGCCACCGGGGAGCTGTTTTTT. Translated: CAISESTGATGELFF.

This rearrangement joins TRBV28 to TRBJ1-4; D is ambiguous. The CDR3 sequence is 11 residues long. Trimming took 5 bases from V and 15 from J, leaving 13 bases between them. The germline CDR1 and CDR2 sequences are MDHEN and SYDVKM. The DNA of the CDR3 is TGTGCCAGCAGTAGCGAAACACGAGTGTTTTTT. Protein sequence: CASSSETRVFF.

The chain has TRBV6-5 and TRBJ1-2, with no clear D. With 7 bases removed from V and 6 bases from J, the gap between germline ends came to 15 bases. Germline V gene lookup returns CDR1 MNHEY and CDR2 SVGAGI. The CDR3 has 13 amino acids. The CDR3 bases are TGTGCCAGCACTACGAGGCCTGTGGATGGCTACACCTTC. It codes for CASTTRPVDGYTF.

The chain recombines TRBV18 with TRBJ2-1; D unclear. The V end lost 3 bases, the J end lost 3 bases, and 9 bases lay between the germline ends. From germline, CDR1 is KGHSH and CDR2 LQKENI. This CDR3 is built from 14 residues. CDR3 bases: TGTGCCAGCTCACCGACAATGGACTACAATGAGCAGTTCTTC. Encoded protein: CASSPTMDYNEQFF.

The chain employs TRBV10-2 and TRBJ2-7; a possible D gene is TRBD1 (6 bases). The germline V and J ends were trimmed by 8 bases and 3 bases, with 17 bases remaining between them. The germline CDR1 and CDR2 sequences are WSHSY and SAAADI. The CDR3 contains 14 residues. Here the CDR3 reads CASALRDILYEQYF. As DNA, the CDR3 is TGCGCCAGCGCCCTCCGGGACATCCTCTACGAGCAGTACTTC.

J is TRBJ1-2 and V is TRBV5-4, with D hard to call. The CDR3 totals 11 residues. The germline V gene has CDR1 SGHNT and CDR2 YYREEE (reference sequence). Between the trimmed V and J ends, which lost 3 bases and 5 bases, there was a span of 5 bases. CDR3 in amino acids: CASSYNYGYTF. In DNA form, the CDR3 reads TGTGCCAGCAGCTACAATTATGGCTACACCTTC.

The gene calls are TRBV6-5 and TRBJ1-1; tentatively, D is TRBD1 (6 bases). The CDR3 spans 13 residues. V was cut by 6 bases and J by 3 bases, with 11 bases left in between. Germline V gives CDR1 MNHEY, CDR2 SVGAGI. In DNA, the CDR3 is TGTGCCAGCAGCCTCAGGGGACACACTGAAGCTTTCTTT. Amino acids: CASSLRGHTEAFF.

The chain is built from TRBV7-8 and TRBJ1-4; TRBD1 might be the D (5 bases). This CDR3 is 13 amino acids long. Germline CDR1 and CDR2: SGHVS and FQNEAQ. The V end was cut by 0 bases, the J end by 11 bases, with 10 bases between. The CDR3 bases are TGTGCCAGCAGCTTAGCAGGGGTCGGGAAACTGTTTTTT. Protein: CASSLAGVGKLFF.

The rearrangement links TRBV10-3 to TRBJ1-2, with D hard to call. Germline CDR1 ENHRY, CDR2 SYGVKD. V lost 0 bases and J lost 2, with 4 bases in between. CDR3 length: 13 amino acids. In DNA, the CDR3 is TGTGCCATCAGTGAGTCAGAGAACTATGGCTACACCTTC. It yields the protein CAISESENYGYTF.

The gene calls are TRBV5-6 and TRBJ1-1, with D possibly TRBD1 on 5 matching bases. Germline loops: CDR1 SGHDT, CDR2 YYEEEE. With 4 bases removed from V and 3 bases from J, the gap between germline ends came to 13 bases. This CDR3 has 14 residues. CDR3 amino acids: CASSLAGGYTEAFF. The CDR3 coding sequence is TGTGCCAGCAGCCTGGCGGGGGGTTACACTGAAGCTTTCTTT.

The chain uses TRBV5-1 and TRBJ1-2; possible D gene TRBD1, 6 bases. The ends were cut back, 0 bases at V and 6 bases at J, with 12 bases in the middle. CDR3 size: 14 residues. Germline V gene sequence: CDR1 SGHRS, CDR2 YFSETQ. The CDR3, as DNA: TGCGCCAGCAGCTTGGACAGGGCGGGGGATGGCTACACCTTC. Amino acids: CASSLDRAGDGYTF.

J is TRBJ1-1 and V is TRBV7-6; maybe TRBD1 (6 bases). This CDR3 is built from 17 residues. Trimming cost V 5 bases and J 0 bases, with 19 bases left between them. Germline CDR1 is SGHVS and CDR2 is FNYEAQ. This chain's CDR3 is CASSLPPQGEMNTEAFF. The DNA of the CDR3 is TGTGCCAGCAGCCTCCCCCCACAGGGTGAGATGAACACTGAAGCTTTCTTT.

This chain connects TRBV18 to TRBJ1-6, with 7 bases lining up with TRBD1. This CDR3 contains 16 residues. The germline V gene encodes CDR1 KGHSH and CDR2 LQKENI. Germline trimming cut 4 bases from V and 7 bases from J; bases unmatched to any gene: 10. CDR3 nucleotides: TGTGCCAGCTCACTGGGGACAGACTCGGTAAATTCACCCCTCCACTTT. Translation: CASSLGTDSVNSPLHF.

The chain combines TRBV6-5 with TRBJ1-5, with a tentative D call TRBD1 (6 bases). The CDR3 loop spans 14 amino acids. Trimming removed 8 bases from V and 4 bases from J, with 15 bases in between. Looked up from germline, CDR1 is MNHEY and CDR2 is SVGAGI. CDR3 nucleotides: TGTGCCAGCGGTCTACAGGGAGCTAATCAGCCCCAGCATTTT. It codes for CASGLQGANQPQHF.

The gene calls are TRBV10-3 and TRBJ1-3; 10 bases are shared with TRBD1. The CDR3 spans 15 residues. Per the germline V gene, CDR1 is ENHRY and CDR2 is SYGVKD. V dropped 2 bases and J dropped 4; count of bases not matched to a gene: 2. The CDR3 protein is CAISEGQGVGNTIYF. CDR3 coding DNA: TGTGCCATCAGTGAGGGACAGGGGGTCGGAAACACCATATATTTT.

The chain has TRBV11-2 and TRBJ1-2; D uncertain. The CDR3 runs 14 residues. Trimming left V 1 base short and J 4 bases short, with 10 bases between. Germline V gene sequence: CDR1 SGHAT, CDR2 FQNNGV. CDR3 protein: CASSLGAGPYGYTF. The DNA for the CDR3 is TGTGCCAGCAGCTTAGGTGCAGGCCCCTATGGCTACACCTTC.

The genes are TRBV5-1 and TRBJ2-3; 7 bases are a match to TRBD2. V was pared by 6 bases and J by 0 bases, with 13 bases of the junction left unmatched. Germline V gene data show CDR1 as SGHRS and CDR2 as YFSETQ. The CDR3 spans 17 residues. The CDR3 is CASTTGGSGDSTDTQYF. As DNA, the CDR3 is TGCGCCAGCACCACCGGAGGGAGCGGGGATAGCACAGATACGCAGTATTTT.

The gene calls are TRBV7-6 and TRBJ2-7; 14 bases agree with TRBD2. The germline gives CDR1 SGHVS, CDR2 FNYEAQ. V lost 6 bases, J lost 3 bases, and 7 bases stayed unmatched. The CDR3 runs 16 residues. The CDR3 region is CASSKSGTSGSYEQYF. As DNA, the CDR3 is TGTGCCAGCAGTAAATCCGGGACTAGCGGGAGCTACGAGCAGTACTTC.

The rearrangement joins TRBV28 to TRBJ2-7; D is undetermined. This CDR3 has 16 residues. Trimming removed 5 bases from V and 2 bases from J, with 19 bases in between. Looked up from germline, CDR1 is MDHEN and CDR2 is SYDVKM. The CDR3 DNA reads as TGTGCCAGCAGTCCAACCGGGTCCTCAACACCCTACGAGCAGTACTTC. As protein: CASSPTGSSTPYEQYF.